This T cell receptor beta chain originates from a study of cytomegalovirus exposure and HLA in healthy donors. The CDR3 has 15 residues. V was clipped by 2 bases and J by 4 bases; unmatched bases: 5. Germline CDR1 reads SGHRS; CDR2 reads YFSETQ. In its sample, this clone was seen a few times. A multiplex PCR was run with 60 Vbeta primers and 13 Jbeta primers. Clones were sequenced by immunoSEQ multiplex PCR, and TCRdb holds only the in-frame ones, with some missing. This sample carries around 120,000 clones, under 90% of them seen once, and the ten largest clones take 8.5% to 10%. The clonotype was recovered from a female donor in good health and CMV-seropositive. Sequences were obtained from PBMCs. V usage is TRBV5-1 and J usage is TRBJ1-1; 10 bases fit TRBD1. CDR3 loop: CASSFGTGAVTEAFF. The CDR3 DNA is TGCGCCAGCAGCTTTGGGACAGGGGCGGTCACTGAAGCTTTCTTT.